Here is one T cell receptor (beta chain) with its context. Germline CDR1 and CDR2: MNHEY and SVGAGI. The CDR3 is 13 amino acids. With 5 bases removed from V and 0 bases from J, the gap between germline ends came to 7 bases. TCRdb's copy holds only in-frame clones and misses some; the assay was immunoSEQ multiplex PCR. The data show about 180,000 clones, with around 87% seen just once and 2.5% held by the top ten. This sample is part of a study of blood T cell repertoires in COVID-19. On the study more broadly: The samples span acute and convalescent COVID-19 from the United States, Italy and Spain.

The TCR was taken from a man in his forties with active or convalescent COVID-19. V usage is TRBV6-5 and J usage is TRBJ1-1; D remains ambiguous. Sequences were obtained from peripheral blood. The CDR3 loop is CASSTHLNTEAFF. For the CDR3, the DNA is TGTGCCAGCAGTACACACCTGAACACTGAAGCTTTCTTT.